This T cell receptor beta chain is from a study of T cell clusters in autoimmune cytopenias. For the study at large: The mean age of healthy donor controls was more than 55 years, the median roughly 59 years.

Judged by frequency, this clonotype is medium-sized (0.01 to 0.1%). One tube held mixed TRB-A and TRB-B primer pools for touch-down PCR. TCRdb reprocessed the multiplex PCR reads, with one entry per CDR3 protein and no DNA. The sample's table shows approximately 2,000 distinct CDR3 sequences. This CDR3 comprises 11 residues. Germline CDR1 and CDR2: MNHNS and SASEGT. Roughly 38,000 genome equivalents of blood DNA were amplified for TRB. This sample was also put to use in a study of T cell repertoires in aging, cancer and after chemotherapy. As that report states: The full dataset contained several million TCR reads. Across the chemotherapy interval, each cancer cohort showed higher median generation probability, suggesting thymic rebound.

The chain recombines TRBV6-1 with TRBJ2-7. The TCR originated in a human donor in good health. The sequencing sample was made of peripheral blood. The CDR3 sequence is CASLGAYEQYF.